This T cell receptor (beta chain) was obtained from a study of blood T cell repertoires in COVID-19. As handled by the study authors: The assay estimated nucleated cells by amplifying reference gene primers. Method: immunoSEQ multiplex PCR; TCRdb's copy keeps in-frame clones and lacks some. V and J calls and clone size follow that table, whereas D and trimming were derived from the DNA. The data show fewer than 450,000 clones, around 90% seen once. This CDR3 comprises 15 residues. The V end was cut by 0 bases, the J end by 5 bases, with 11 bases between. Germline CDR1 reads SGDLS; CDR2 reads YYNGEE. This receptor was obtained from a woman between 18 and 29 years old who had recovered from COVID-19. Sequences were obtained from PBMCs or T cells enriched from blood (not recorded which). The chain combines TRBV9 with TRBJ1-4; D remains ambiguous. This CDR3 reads CASSVVGQANEKLFF. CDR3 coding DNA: TGTGCCAGCAGCGTAGTAGGCCAGGCCAATGAAAAACTGTTTTTT.